These 17 T cell receptor beta chains came from one sample sequenced in a study of T cell responses to AZD1222 COVID-19 vaccine. Produced via immunoSEQ multiplex PCR; TCRdb's table is partial and in-frame only. Among about 150,000 clones, roughly 87% were seen once, and the ten largest hold 0.85% to 1.2%. This specimen was peripheral blood, taken 28 days after the second AZD1222 dose. The receptors shown here come from an adult who received the AZD1222 COVID-19 vaccine.

The genes are TRBV4-3 and TRBJ2-1, with 9 bases that match TRBD1. V gave up 0 bases and J gave up 0 bases; unmatched junction bases: 12. The germline V gene encodes CDR1 LGHNA and CDR2 YSLEER. The CDR3 loop spans 20 amino acids. CDR3: CASSQEGTGYPHNSYNEQFF. The CDR3 region has the DNA TGCGCCAGCAGCCAAGAAGGGACAGGGTACCCCCACAACTCCTACAATGAGCAGTTCTTC.

The V and J genes are TRBV7-2 and TRBJ1-3, with no clear D. V shed 3 bases and J shed 7 bases, with 10 bases lying between them. The V gene's germline CDR1 is SGHTA and CDR2 FQGNSA. This CDR3 is 13 amino acids long. CDR3 region: CASSFIFGNTIYF. In DNA form, the CDR3 reads TGTGCCAGCAGCTTCATTTTTGGGAACACCATATATTTT. The full variable domain, its missing parts supplied by reference TRBV7-2 and TRBJ1-3, is GAGVSQSPSNKVTEKGKDVELRCDPISGHTALYWYRQSLGQGLEFLIYFQGNSAPDKSGLPSDRFSAERTGGSVSTLTIQRTQQEDSAVYLCASSFIFGNTIYFGEGSWLTVV.

The chain has TRBV7-9 and TRBJ2-2; the D is unclear. There are 13 residues in the CDR3. CDR1 is SEHNR, CDR2 FQNEAQ, per germline (reference sequence). Trimming removed 5 bases from V and 5 bases from J, with 9 bases in between. The CDR3 bases are TGTGCCAGCAGCGACCTTCAGACCGGGGAGCTGTTTTTT. It specifies CASSDLQTGELFF.

The chain couples TRBV21-1 to TRBJ2-5; the D call TRBD2 from the table was never checked on the DNA. TRBV21-1 is a known pseudogene. The CDR3 has 14 amino acids. The CDR3 region is CASSKNVSGGPEYF. As DNA, the CDR3 is TGTGCCAGCAGCAAAAACGTTAGCGGGGGCCCTGAGTACTTC.

The CDR3 DNA reads TGTGCCAGCAGTGAAGCTTTGCTAGTGGGGAACACTGAAGCTTTCTTT. Its protein is CASSEALLVGNTEAFF. The rearrangement uses TRBV2 and TRBJ1-1; no clear D gene. The CDR3 sequence is 16 residues long. The germline V and J ends were trimmed by 0 bases and 1 base, with 12 bases remaining between them. CDR1 is SNHLY and CDR2 is FYNNEI in the germline V gene.

J is TRBJ2-3 and V is TRBV10-1; D gene ambiguous. The V and J ends lost 7 bases and 5 bases respectively, with 13 bases between them. Per the germline V gene, CDR1 is WNHNN and CDR2 is SYGVQD (reference sequence). The CDR3 sequence is 13 residues long. The CDR3 DNA is TGCGCCAGCACCCCGAGGCGAGGAGATACGCAGTATTTT. Protein: CASTPRRGDTQYF.

This chain connects TRBV14 to TRBJ1-2, with D possibly TRBD1 on 6 matching bases. The CDR3 contains 14 residues. From germline, CDR1 is SGHDN and CDR2 FVKESK. Trimming left V 2 bases short and J 4 bases short, with 11 bases between. CDR3 in amino acids: CASSQPGQFYGYTF. In nucleotides, the CDR3 is TGTGCCAGCAGCCAACCAGGACAGTTCTATGGCTACACCTTC. Filled out from reference TRBV14 and TRBJ1-2, the complete variable domain reads EAGVTQFPSHSVIEKGQTVTLRCDPISGHDNLYWYRRVMGKEIKFLLHFVKESKQDESGMPNNRFLAERTGGTYSTLKVQPAELEDSGVYFCASSQPGQFYGYTFGSGTRLTVV.

This chain connects TRBV5-4 to TRBJ2-1; D is perhaps TRBD1 or TRBD2 (5 bases each). Per germline, CDR1 SGHNT and CDR2 YYREEE (reference sequence). CDR3 length: 15 amino acids. V lost 3 bases and J 0 bases, leaving 10 bases between the germline ends. Here the CDR3 reads CASSWDGSSYNEQFF. In DNA, the CDR3 is TGTGCCAGCAGCTGGGACGGGTCCTCCTACAATGAGCAGTTCTTC. The full variable domain, its missing parts supplied by reference TRBV5-4 and TRBJ2-1, is ETGVTQSPTHLIKTRGQQVTLRCSSQSGHNTVSWYQQALGQGPQFIFQYYREEENGRGNFPPRFSGLQFPNYSSELNVNALELDDSALYLCASSWDGSSYNEQFFGPGTRLTVL.

This chain uses TRBV7-9 with TRBJ2-2; D gene uncertain. The CDR3 is 13 residues long. V dropped 1 base and J dropped 6 bases, with 6 bases sitting between them. Germline V gene data show CDR1 as SEHNR and CDR2 as FQNEAQ (reference sequence). The CDR3 DNA reads TGTGCCAGCAGCTTAGAAGGGCCCGGGGAGCTGTTTTTT. This gives the protein CASSLEGPGELFF.

J is TRBJ2-1 and V is TRBV9; possible D gene TRBD2, 6 bases. Per the germline V gene, CDR1 is SGDLS and CDR2 is YYNGEE. The CDR3 sequence is 15 residues long. V was shortened by 2 bases and J by 2 bases, with 11 bases between the two germline ends. Written as DNA, the CDR3 is TGTGCCAGCAGCGTGCTCCGGGGGACCTACAATGAGCAGTTCTTC. Translated, it gives CASSVLRGTYNEQFF.

This clone has only a few counts. The CDR3 nucleotides read TGCGCCAGCAGCGTCTCTTCCGGGAGTTACTCCTACAATGAGCAGTTCTTC. Its translation is CASSVSSGSYSYNEQFF. The chain uses TRBV5-1 and TRBJ2-1; TRBD2 might be the D (6 bases). The CDR3 runs 17 residues. Germline lookup yields CDR1 SGHRS and CDR2 YFSETQ. V lost 4 bases to trimming and J lost 0 bases, with 17 bases between them.

J is TRBJ1-2 and V is TRBV6-5, with a weak D call TRBD1 (5 bases). The CDR3 loop spans 15 amino acids. V was pared by 0 bases and J by 6 bases, with 14 bases between. CDR1 is MNHEY, CDR2 SVGAGI, per germline. CDR3 sequence reads: CASSYSKTGEDGYTF. The CDR3 coding sequence is TGTGCCAGCAGTTACTCAAAAACGGGGGAGGATGGCTACACCTTC.

The chain uses TRBV6-6 and TRBJ2-3; TRBD1 matches 7 bases. The ends lost 9 bases at V and 3 bases at J; junction bases unmatched: 12. This CDR3 comprises 15 residues. Germline lookup yields CDR1 MNHNY and CDR2 SVGAGI (reference sequence). For the CDR3, the DNA is TGTGCCAGTAAGCCGGGACAGCCGAATACAGATACGCAGTATTTT. It specifies CASKPGQPNTDTQYF.

The chain uses TRBV20-1 and TRBJ2-7, with a possible D match to TRBD1 (6 bases). Trimming took off 6 bases at V and 6 bases at J, with 12 bases between the two ends. Germline loops: CDR1 DFQATT, CDR2 SNEGSKA (reference sequence). The CDR3 sequence is 11 residues long. DNA of the CDR3: TGCAGTGCCGCACAGGGTTTCGAGCAGTACTTC. Residues: CSAAQGFEQYF.

V and J are TRBV2 and TRBJ1-2; D unresolved. Germline V gives CDR1 SNHLY, CDR2 FYNNEI. V lost 1 base, J lost 1 base, and 10 bases lay in between. The CDR3 totals 15 residues. The CDR3 bases are TGTGCCAGCAGTGAAGAGACACGACTTAACTATGGCTACACCTTC. It yields the protein CASSEETRLNYGYTF.

The chain links TRBV7-2 to TRBJ2-3, with 7 positions matching TRBD2. The CDR3 is 19 amino acids. Germline V gene data show CDR1 as SGHTA and CDR2 as FQGNSA. V lost 5 bases to trimming and J lost 2 bases; unmatched junction nucleotides: 19. The CDR3 bases are TGTGCCAGCAGCCTTCACCGGGGAGGGGATGGTAGGTTCACAGATACGCAGTATTTT. Its protein product is CASSLHRGGDGRFTDTQYF.

The chain is built from TRBV6-2 or TRBV6-3 and TRBJ2-7, with D hard to call. Germline CDR1 and CDR2: MNHEY and SVGEGT. V was pared by 4 bases and J by 5 bases, with 21 bases between. This CDR3 has 16 amino acids. CDR3 residues: CASSSSGPSFTHEQYF. CDR3 coding DNA: TGTGCCAGCAGTTCCTCCGGTCCTTCTTTTACCCACGAGCAGTACTTC.